Below, 5 T cell receptor beta chains from the same sample are listed, as sequenced in a study of T cells in localized non-small cell lung cancer. Assay used: immunoSEQ multiplex PCR; TCRdb lists only in-frame clones, some missing. The repertoire holds about 70,000 clones, with about nine tenths as singletons. The specimen comprised peripheral blood, sampled before any cancer treatment. The receptors were gathered from a male donor aged 60 or over with stage III squamous cell lung carcinoma.

The chain has TRBV19 and TRBJ2-3; D gene ambiguous. V lost 7 bases, J lost 0 bases, and 11 bases lay in between. The CDR3 totals 14 residues. Germline values: CDR1 LNHDA, CDR2 SQIVND (reference sequence). The CDR3 reads CASKNQFSTDTQYF. DNA of the CDR3: TGTGCCAGTAAGAACCAGTTTAGCACAGATACGCAGTATTTT. The complete variable domain, with remaining parts taken from reference TRBV19 and TRBJ2-3, reads DGGITQSPKYLFRKEGQNVTLSCEQNLNHDAMYWYRQDPGQGLRLIYYSQIVNDFQKGDIAEGYSVSREKKESFPLTVTSAQKNPTAFYLCASKNQFSTDTQYFGPGTRLTVL.

The chain links TRBV1 to TRBJ2-3. TRBV1 constitutes a pseudogene. The CDR3 runs to 13 residues. In nucleotides, the CDR3 is TGCACCAGCATAGGCCTGCGCACAGATACGCAGTATTTT. This encodes CTSIGLRTDTQYF.

The chain recombines TRBV6-6 with TRBJ2-1; D gene uncertain. The CDR3 has 15 residues. Looked up from germline, CDR1 is MNHNY and CDR2 is SVGAGI (reference sequence). Trimming took 7 bases from V and 8 from J, leaving 21 bases between them. The CDR3 DNA is TGTGCCAGCACCTCTTCTGGGTCCGTTTCTGATGAGCAGTTCTTC. Translating it yields CASTSSGSVSDEQFF.

This chain uses TRBV19 with TRBJ1-1; D is possibly TRBD1 (5 bases). Germline lookup yields CDR1 LNHDA and CDR2 SQIVND (reference sequence). This CDR3 spans 13 amino acids. V lost 6 bases and J 4 bases, leaving 12 bases between the germline ends. Written as DNA, the CDR3 is TGTGCCAGTAGCCCAGGGAGGGGCACTGAAGCTTTCTTT. This encodes CASSPGRGTEAFF.

The rearrangement links TRBV18 to TRBJ2-2; TRBD2 aligns across 7 bases. Germline CDR1 reads KGHSH; CDR2 reads LQKENI. The CDR3 loop spans 16 amino acids. J was trimmed by 5 bases and V by 6 bases; bases with no gene match: 12. The CDR3 region is CASSQSGDPRTGELFF. The CDR3 DNA reads as TGTGCCAGCTCCCAGAGCGGGGATCCGAGGACCGGGGAGCTGTTTTTT.